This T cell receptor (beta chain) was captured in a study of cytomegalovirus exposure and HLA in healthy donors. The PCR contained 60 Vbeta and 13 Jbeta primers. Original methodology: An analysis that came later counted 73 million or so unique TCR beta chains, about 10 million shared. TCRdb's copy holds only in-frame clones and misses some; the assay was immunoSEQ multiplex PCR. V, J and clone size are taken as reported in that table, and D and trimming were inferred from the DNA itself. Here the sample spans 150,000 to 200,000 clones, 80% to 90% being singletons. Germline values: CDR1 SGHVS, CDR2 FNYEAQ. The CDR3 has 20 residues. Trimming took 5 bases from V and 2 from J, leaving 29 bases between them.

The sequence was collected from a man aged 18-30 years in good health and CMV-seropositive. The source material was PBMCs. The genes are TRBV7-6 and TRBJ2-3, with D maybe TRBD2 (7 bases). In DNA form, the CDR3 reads TGTGCCAGCAGCACCTCTGGGCCCGGGGGCCTAACTAGCGTCACAGATACGCAGTATTTT. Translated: CASSTSGPGGLTSVTDTQYF. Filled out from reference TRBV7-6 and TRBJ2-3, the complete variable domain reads GAGVSQSPRYKVTKRGQDVALRCDPISGHVSLYWYRQALGQGPEFLTYFNYEAQQDKSGLPNDRFSAERPEGSISTLTIQRTEQRDSAMYRCASSTSGPGGLTSVTDTQYFGPGTRLTVL.